The 27 T cell receptor beta chains below come from one sample, sequenced in a study of vaccination and CD4 T cells after COVID-19. Specified treatment: approximately 10-day PBMC culture with coronavirus spike peptide pools or control peptides (ViraFEST assay). CD4+ T cells that had been cultured provided DNA sequenced with the Oncomine TCR Beta short-read assay. TCRdb re-called the PCR reads with MiXCR, one entry per CDR3 protein. The sample lists about 19,000 distinct CDR3 sequences, around 50% occurring once. Which antigens these TCRs recognize remains unknown. Sequencing was performed on CD4+ T cells from blood, cultured in vitro. Source of these receptors: a human donor who had recovered from COVID-19.

Of note for this clonotype: Compared with germline, one end of the junction differs, possibly owing to a read error. This chain joins TRBV20-1 and TRBJ2-3; no firm D call. Germline V gene data show CDR1 as DFQATT and CDR2 as SNEGSKA (reference sequence). The CDR3 is 15 residues long. Here the CDR3 reads CSARGLGSRTDAQYF. CDR3 bases: TGCAGTGCTAGAGGTCTGGGTTCCCGCACAGATGCGCAGTATTTT.

The rearrangement uses TRBV27 and TRBJ2-2, with D uncertain. Germline V gene lookup returns CDR1 MNHEY and CDR2 SMNVEV (reference sequence). Trimming stripped 6 bases from V and 1 base from J, with 9 bases between. The CDR3 runs to 14 residues. CDR3 region: CASSFEVNTGELFF. Written as DNA, the CDR3 is TGTGCCAGCAGCTTCGAGGTGAACACCGGGGAGCTGTTTTTT.

This clonotype was seen only a few times. CDR3 sequence reads: CASSDPRGGTEAFF. The CDR3 bases are TGTGCCAGCAGTGACCCCCGGGGCGGCACTGAAGCTTTCTTT. The chain has TRBV2 and TRBJ1-1, with TRBD1 as a possible D gene (5 bases). This CDR3 is 14 amino acids long. V was clipped by 3 bases and J by 4 bases, with 12 bases between them. Germline CDR1 is SNHLY and CDR2 is FYNNEI.

The chain links TRBV6-2 or TRBV6-3 to TRBJ1-2; 8 nucleotides align to TRBD1. J lost 4 bases, V lost 0 bases, and 7 bases had no gene match. Per germline, CDR1 MNHEY and CDR2 SVGEGT. The CDR3 spans 16 residues. The CDR3 here is CASSYSSQGATYGYTF. CDR3 coding DNA: TGTGCCAGCAGTTACTCGTCGCAGGGGGCAACCTATGGCTACACCTTC.

The V call is TRBV7-3, the J call TRBJ2-1, with D perhaps TRBD2 (6 bases). V was cut by 6 bases and J by 9 bases, with 24 bases left in between. Germline V gene sequence: CDR1 SGHTA, CDR2 FQGTGA. CDR3 size: 16 residues. The CDR3 protein is CASRSTGTPPLGEQFF. CDR3 in DNA: TGTGCCAGCAGGTCAACCGGGACTCCCCCCCTTGGTGAGCAGTTCTTC. Full variable domain (remainder filled in from reference TRBV7-3 and TRBJ2-1): GAGVSQTPSNKVTEKGKYVELRCDPISGHTALYWYRQSLGQGPEFLIYFQGTGAADDSGLPNDRFFAVRPEGSVSTLKIQRTERGDSAVYLCASRSTGTPPLGEQFFGPGTRLTVL.

CDR3 DNA: TGCAGTGCTAGACACTCAACTAATGAAAAACTGTTTTTT. It specifies CSARHSTNEKLFF. This chain links TRBV20-1 with TRBJ1-4; no definite D call. Trimming removed 2 bases at V and 0 bases at J, with 4 bases between. The germline V gene has CDR1 DFQATT and CDR2 SNEGSKA (reference sequence). This CDR3 is 13 amino acids long.

The V and J genes are TRBV19 and TRBJ1-5; D remains unclear. In germline, CDR1 is LNHDA, CDR2 SQIVND (reference sequence). The CDR3 runs 14 residues. V lost 3 bases to trimming and J lost 6 bases, with 12 bases between them. CDR3 residues: CASSMGFGSQPQHF. The DNA of the CDR3 is TGTGCCAGTAGTATGGGCTTCGGCAGTCAGCCCCAGCATTTT.

The rearrangement links TRBV11-3 to TRBJ1-6; TRBD1 is a possible D gene (6 bases). The CDR3 totals 13 residues. The germline gives CDR1 SGHNT, CDR2 YENEEA. Trimming removed 7 bases at V and 9 bases at J, with 13 bases between. The CDR3 bases are TGTGCCAGCACCCCGTCCAGGGGTTCACCCCTCCACTTT. Its translation: CASTPSRGSPLHF.

The V gene is TRBV18, the J gene TRBJ2-3, with a possible D match to TRBD1 (5 bases). Between the trimmed V and J ends, which lost 1 base and 2 bases, there was a span of 10 bases. The CDR3 has 15 residues. Germline CDR1 is KGHSH and CDR2 is LQKENI. CDR3 nucleotides: TGTGCCAGCTCACCACTAGACAGTACCACAGATACGCAGTATTTT. As protein: CASSPLDSTTDTQYF. The complete variable domain, with remaining parts taken from reference TRBV18 and TRBJ2-3, reads NAGVMQNPRHLVRRRGQEARLRCSPMKGHSHVYWYRQLPEEGLKFMVYLQKENIIDESGMPKERFSAEFPKEGPSILRIQQVVRGDSAAYFCASSPLDSTTDTQYFGPGTRLTVL.

This chain's CDR3 is CASTDRGARGEQFF. The CDR3, as DNA: TGTGCCAGCACCGACAGGGGAGCTCGCGGTGAGCAGTTCTTC. The chain couples TRBV6-1 to TRBJ2-1; 8 bases line up with TRBD1. Per germline, CDR1 MNHNS and CDR2 SASEGT. The ends lost 7 bases at V and 9 bases at J; junction bases unmatched: 11. CDR3 length: 14 residues.

The chain has TRBV7-2 and TRBJ1-5; D gene uncertain. The germline V and J ends were trimmed by 2 bases and 4 bases, with 12 bases remaining between them. The CDR3 is 15 amino acids. CDR1 is SGHTA and CDR2 is FQGNSA in the germline V gene. The CDR3 sequence is CASSLRTASNQPQHF. The CDR3 DNA is TGTGCCAGCAGCTTACGAACAGCCTCGAATCAGCCCCAGCATTTT.

The rearrangement uses TRBV9 and TRBJ1-1; 7 nucleotides match TRBD1. The V gene end was trimmed by 1 base and the J gene end by 8 bases; junction bases not matched to a gene: 17. Germline V gene lookup returns CDR1 SGDLS and CDR2 YYNGEE. The CDR3 runs 17 residues. The CDR3 DNA follows: TGTGCCAGCAGCGTACCCTTCGAGGGACAGCGCGGGAAGGAAGCTTTCTTT. It is translated as CASSVPFEGQRGKEAFF.

The rearrangement uses TRBV6-1 and TRBJ1-2; 12 positions agree with TRBD1. The CDR3 sequence is 15 residues long. Germline assignment: CDR1 MNHNS and CDR2 SASEGT. V gave up 11 bases and J gave up 9 bases; unmatched junction bases: 16. For the CDR3, the DNA is TGTGCCGGTACTCCCGGGACAGGGGGCGCGTACCGCTACACCTTC. Protein sequence: CAGTPGTGGAYRYTF.

J is TRBJ2-1 and V is TRBV7-3, with a tentative D call TRBD1 (6 bases). Germline V gene sequence: CDR1 SGHTA, CDR2 FQGTGA. The CDR3 totals 15 residues. Trimming removed 2 bases at V and 8 bases at J, with 16 bases between. The CDR3: CASSLQGPGLDEQFF. DNA of the CDR3: TGTGCCAGCAGCTTACAGGGGCCCGGTTTGGATGAGCAGTTCTTC.

This clonotype has a handful of counts. V gene TRBV7-8 combines with J gene TRBJ2-3, with D uncertain. Germline V gene lookup returns CDR1 SGHVS and CDR2 FQNEAQ. CDR3 length: 12 residues. The V and J ends lost 3 bases and 7 bases respectively, with 8 bases between them. CDR3 loop: CASSFLVNTQYF. The CDR3 DNA reads TGTGCCAGCAGCTTCCTGGTGAATACGCAGTATTTT.

This chain connects TRBV19 to TRBJ1-2; TRBD1 might be the D (6 bases). The CDR3 runs 15 residues. Trimming shortened V by 5 bases and J by 0 bases, and 13 bases separated the two germline ends. Germline loops: CDR1 LNHDA, CDR2 SQIVND (reference sequence). The CDR3 coding sequence is TGTGCCAGTAGTTACAGGGTTTTGGCTAACTATGGCTACACCTTC. It encodes CASSYRVLANYGYTF.

The CDR3 here is CASSLVLPGGTQYF. CDR3 coding DNA: TGTGCCAGCAGCTTAGTTCTCCCCGGTGGGACCCAGTACTTC. The chain couples TRBV7-2 to TRBJ2-5; D remains ambiguous. V was clipped by 1 base and J by 7 bases, with 13 bases between them. The CDR3 sequence is 14 residues long. CDR1 is SGHTA and CDR2 is FQGNSA in the germline V gene.

The rearrangement links TRBV5-4 to TRBJ2-1; TRBD2 agrees at 8 bases. The J segment lost 8 bases and the V segment lost 1 base, leaving 2 bases of the junction unmatched. In germline, CDR1 is SGHNT, CDR2 YYREEE (reference sequence). CDR3 length: 13 amino acids. Written as DNA, the CDR3 is TGTGCCAGCAGCTTGAATAGCGGGGATGAGCAGTTCTTC. This codes for CASSLNSGDEQFF.

V is TRBV5-4 and J is TRBJ2-7; 8 bases align to TRBD2. The CDR3 has 16 amino acids. V lost 2 bases and J lost 5; bases outside the gene matches: 12. Germline V CDR1 and CDR2: SGHNT, YYREEE (reference sequence). CDR3 sequence reads: CASSFSLTGGKNEQYF. The CDR3 bases are TGTGCCAGCAGCTTCTCTTTAACGGGAGGGAAGAACGAGCAGTACTTC.

This clonotype occurred once. The CDR3 DNA follows: TGTGCCAGCAGTTTCTCGCAGGGCAGGTACGAGCAGTACTTC. Its protein is CASSFSQGRYEQYF. The chain links TRBV27 to TRBJ2-7, with D possibly being TRBD1 (5 bases). The CDR3 is 14 amino acids. Germline CDR1 is MNHEY and CDR2 is SMNVEV (reference sequence). V was trimmed by 3 bases and J by 4 bases, leaving 13 bases between them.

The rearrangement joins TRBV11-2 to TRBJ1-2; D gene uncertain. This CDR3 is 13 amino acids long. The V gene's germline CDR1 is SGHAT and CDR2 FQNNGV. Trimming removed 2 bases from V and 6 bases from J, with 10 bases in between. Here the CDR3 DNA reads TGTGCCAGCAGCTTAACATACGGCGATGGCTACACCTTC. Its protein is CASSLTYGDGYTF. Using reference TRBV11-2 and TRBJ1-2 for the parts outside the CDR3, the full variable domain is EAGVAQSPRYKIIEKRQSVAFWCNPISGHATLYWYQQILGQGPKLLIQFQNNGVVDDSQLPKDRFSAERLKGVDSTLKIQPAKLEDSAVYLCASSLTYGDGYTFGSGTRLTVV.

The chain joins TRBV23-1 to TRBJ2-2; 9 bases agree with TRBD1. TRBV23-1 is an ORF, and what it does is uncertain. J was trimmed by 4 bases and V by 7 bases; bases with no gene match: 7. The CDR3 contains 15 residues. CDR3 amino acids: CASTGQGLSTGELFF. The CDR3, as DNA: TGCGCCAGCACTGGACAGGGGTTGAGCACCGGGGAGCTGTTTTTT.

This sequence joins TRBV28 and TRBJ1-1; weak D call: TRBD1 (5 bases). The CDR3 totals 15 residues. Trimming stripped 3 bases from V and 4 bases from J, with 15 bases between. The V gene's germline CDR1 is MDHEN and CDR2 SYDVKM. DNA for the CDR3: TGTGCCAGCAGTTTGTGGGGGAGAGGCGTCACTGAAGCTTTCTTT. This codes for CASSLWGRGVTEAFF.

The chain links TRBV6-5 to TRBJ2-7, with D maybe TRBD1 (5 bases). V lost 0 bases and J lost 3, with 9 bases in between. Looked up from germline, CDR1 is MNHEY and CDR2 is SVGAGI. The CDR3 runs to 14 residues. The CDR3 sequence: CASSYSKGVYEQYF. CDR3 bases: TGTGCCAGCAGTTACTCGAAAGGGGTCTACGAGCAGTACTTC.

A note on this clonotype: This CDR3 is missing its conserved last phenylalanine or tryptophan, likely due to a read error. This rearrangement joins TRBV12-3 or TRBV12-4 to TRBJ2-1; D is uncertain. The CDR3 has 12 amino acids. Trimming took 5 bases from V and 1 from J, leaving 3 bases between them. In nucleotides, the CDR3 is TGTGCCAGCAGTCGGTCCTACAATGAGCAGTTCCTC. It is translated as CASSRSYNEQFL.

This chain joins TRBV20-1 and TRBJ2-7; 7 bases line up with TRBD1. The CDR3 runs to 15 residues. The ends lost 6 bases at V and 0 bases at J; junction bases unmatched: 11. Germline lookup yields CDR1 DFQATT and CDR2 SNEGSKA (reference sequence). As DNA, the CDR3 is TGCAGTGCGGCCAGGGCACAGGGGTTCTCCTACGAGCAGTACTTC. Translation gives CSAARAQGFSYEQYF.

This chain joins TRBV6-5 and TRBJ2-7; D is unresolved. Germline V gene sequence: CDR1 MNHEY, CDR2 SVGAGI. V lost 4 bases, J lost 0 bases, and 10 bases lay in between. The CDR3 covers 14 residues. This CDR3 reads CASSWIGGSYEQYF. The CDR3, as DNA: TGTGCCAGCAGTTGGATAGGCGGCTCCTACGAGCAGTACTTC.